A single sample is the source of the 5 T cell receptor beta chains below, sequenced in a study of blood T cell repertoires in COVID-19. The data were produced by immunoSEQ multiplex PCR, yet TCRdb's version contains in-frame clones alone and is incomplete. The data show fewer than 35,000 clones, 82% seen once. What was sequenced was peripheral blood. Receptor source: an elderly man with active or convalescent COVID-19.

The chain is built from TRBV27 and TRBJ2-3, with D possibly being TRBD2 (6 bases). The germline V gene encodes CDR1 MNHEY and CDR2 SMNVEV (reference sequence). The V end was cut by 3 bases, the J end by 3 bases, with 19 bases between. CDR3 length: 17 residues. CDR3 coding DNA: TGTGCCAGCAGTTTCCGACTTGGGGGGATCGGGACAGATACGCAGTATTTT. It is translated as CASSFRLGGIGTDTQYF.

The chain couples TRBV19 to TRBJ1-5; D perhaps matches TRBD1 (5 bases). Germline V CDR1 and CDR2: LNHDA, SQIVND (reference sequence). The CDR3 is made up of 16 amino acids. V shed 2 bases and J shed 2 bases, with 13 bases lying between them. The CDR3 nucleotides are TGTGCCAGTAGTATACGGGAGCAGGGAGGCAATCAGCCCCAGCATTTT. Protein sequence: CASSIREQGGNQPQHF.

The chain joins TRBV15 to TRBJ2-6, with D unclear. V was pared by 1 base and J by 1 base, with 11 bases between. Germline loops: CDR1 LNHNV, CDR2 YYDKDF (reference sequence). CDR3 length: 17 residues. The CDR3 DNA reads as TGTGCCACCAGCAGAGGAGGAAGGCTTTCTGGGGCCAACGTCCTGACTTTC. Protein product: CATSRGGRLSGANVLTF.

CDR3 nucleotide sequence: TGTGCCAGCAGCTTTGGGACAGGTATCGCAGATACGCAGTATTTT. Amino acids: CASSFGTGIADTQYF. The chain couples TRBV5-6 to TRBJ2-3, with 8 bases matching TRBD1. CDR1 is SGHDT and CDR2 is YYEEEE in the germline V gene. The CDR3 spans 15 residues. V dropped 2 bases and J dropped 4; count of bases not matched to a gene: 6.

V usage is TRBV7-2 and J usage is TRBJ2-2, with 10 bases matching TRBD2. Germline CDR1 is SGHTA and CDR2 is FQGNSA. The length of the CDR3 is 15 residues. With V trimmed by 5 bases and J by 5 bases, 5 bases remained unmatched. For the CDR3, the DNA is TGTGCCAGCAGCATAAGCGGGAGGGGGACCGGGGAGCTGTTTTTT. It codes for CASSISGRGTGELFF.